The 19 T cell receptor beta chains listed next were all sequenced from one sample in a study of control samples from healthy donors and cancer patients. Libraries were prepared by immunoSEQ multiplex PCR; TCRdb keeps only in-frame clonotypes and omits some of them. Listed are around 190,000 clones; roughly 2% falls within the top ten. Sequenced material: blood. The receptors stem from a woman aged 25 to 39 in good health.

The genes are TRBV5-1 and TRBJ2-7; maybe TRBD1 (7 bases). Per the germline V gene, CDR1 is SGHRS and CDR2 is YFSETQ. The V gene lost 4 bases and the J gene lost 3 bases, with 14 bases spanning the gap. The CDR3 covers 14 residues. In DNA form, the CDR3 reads TGCGCCAGCAGCCCCGGACAGGACTACTACGAGCAGTACTTC. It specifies CASSPGQDYYEQYF.

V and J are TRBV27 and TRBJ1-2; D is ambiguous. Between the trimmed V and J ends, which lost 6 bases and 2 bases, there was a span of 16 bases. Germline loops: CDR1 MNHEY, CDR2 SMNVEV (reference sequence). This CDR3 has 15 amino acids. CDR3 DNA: TGTGCCAGCAGCCGGACGGCCAATCCCAACTATGGCTACACCTTC. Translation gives CASSRTANPNYGYTF.

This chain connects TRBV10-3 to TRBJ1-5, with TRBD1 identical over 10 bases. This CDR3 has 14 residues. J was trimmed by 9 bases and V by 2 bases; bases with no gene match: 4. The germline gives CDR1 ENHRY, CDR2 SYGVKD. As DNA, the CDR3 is TGTGCCATCAGTGAGGGGACAGGGGAACGGCCCCAGCATTTT. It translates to CAISEGTGERPQHF.

The CDR3 region has the DNA TGTGCCAGCAGACTATCCGCCCAAGAGACCCAGTACTTC. Its protein is CASRLSAQETQYF. The gene calls are TRBV6-5 and TRBJ2-5; no definite D call. Trimming pared 6 bases from V and 1 base from J, leaving 9 bases between. Germline lookup yields CDR1 MNHEY and CDR2 SVGAGI. CDR3 length: 13 residues.

The CDR3 region has the DNA TGTGCCAGACAGGAAATCAACTATGGCTACACCTTC. This encodes CARQEINYGYTF. The rearrangement links TRBV2 to TRBJ1-2; TRBD1 is a possible D gene (5 bases). V was trimmed by 9 bases and J by 2 bases, leaving 10 bases between them. The germline CDR1 and CDR2 sequences are SNHLY and FYNNEI. This CDR3 is built from 12 residues. Supplemented by reference TRBV2 and TRBJ1-2, the full variable domain reads EPEVTQTPSHQVTQMGQEVILRCVPISNHLYFYWYRQILGQKVEFLVSFYNNEISEKSEIFDDQFSVERPDGSNFTLKIRSTKLEDSAMYFCARQEINYGYTFGSGTRLTVV.

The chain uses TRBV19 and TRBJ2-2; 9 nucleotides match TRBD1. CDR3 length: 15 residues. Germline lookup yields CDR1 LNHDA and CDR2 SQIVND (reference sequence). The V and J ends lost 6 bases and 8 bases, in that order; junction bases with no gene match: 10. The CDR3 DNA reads TGTGCCAGTAGCAGGACAGGGGAGTCCTCAGGGGAGCTGTTTTTT. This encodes CASSRTGESSGELFF.

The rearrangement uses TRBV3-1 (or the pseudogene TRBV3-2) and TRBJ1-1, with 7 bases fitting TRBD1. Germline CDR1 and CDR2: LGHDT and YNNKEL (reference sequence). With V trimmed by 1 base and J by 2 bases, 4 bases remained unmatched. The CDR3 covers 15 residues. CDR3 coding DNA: TGTGCCAGCAGCCAAGGGGACAGATCCAACACTGAAGCTTTCTTT. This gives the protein CASSQGDRSNTEAFF.

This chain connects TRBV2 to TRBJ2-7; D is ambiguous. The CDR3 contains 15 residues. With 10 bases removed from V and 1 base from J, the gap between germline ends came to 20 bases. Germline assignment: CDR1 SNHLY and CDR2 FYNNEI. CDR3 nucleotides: TGTGCCACCGCCGATCTACAGTTCGGGTCCTACGAGCAGTACTTC. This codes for CATADLQFGSYEQYF.

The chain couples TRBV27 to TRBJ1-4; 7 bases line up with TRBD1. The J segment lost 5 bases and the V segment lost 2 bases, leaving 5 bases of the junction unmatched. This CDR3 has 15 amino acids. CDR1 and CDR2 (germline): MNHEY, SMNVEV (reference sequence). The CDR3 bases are TGTGCCAGCAGTTTACGACAGGGATTAAATGAAAAACTGTTTTTT. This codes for CASSLRQGLNEKLFF.

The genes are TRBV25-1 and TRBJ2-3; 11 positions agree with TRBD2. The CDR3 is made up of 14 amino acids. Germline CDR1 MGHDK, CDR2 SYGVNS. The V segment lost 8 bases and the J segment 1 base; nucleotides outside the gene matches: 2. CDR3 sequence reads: CASSTSGGTDTQYF. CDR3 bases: TGTGCCAGCTCGACTAGCGGGGGCACAGATACGCAGTATTTT.

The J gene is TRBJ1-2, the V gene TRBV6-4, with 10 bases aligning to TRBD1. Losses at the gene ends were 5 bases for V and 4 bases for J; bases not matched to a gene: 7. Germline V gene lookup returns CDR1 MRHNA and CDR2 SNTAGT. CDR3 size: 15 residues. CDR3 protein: CASSPRDRGSYGYTF. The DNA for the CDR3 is TGTGCCAGCAGTCCCCGGGACAGGGGTAGCTATGGCTACACCTTC.

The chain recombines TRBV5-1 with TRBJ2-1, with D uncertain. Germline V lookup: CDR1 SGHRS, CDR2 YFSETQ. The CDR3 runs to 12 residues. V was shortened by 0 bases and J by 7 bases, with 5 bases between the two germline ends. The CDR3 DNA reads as TGCGCCAGCAGCTTGGTTATGAATGAGCAGTTCTTC. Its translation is CASSLVMNEQFF.

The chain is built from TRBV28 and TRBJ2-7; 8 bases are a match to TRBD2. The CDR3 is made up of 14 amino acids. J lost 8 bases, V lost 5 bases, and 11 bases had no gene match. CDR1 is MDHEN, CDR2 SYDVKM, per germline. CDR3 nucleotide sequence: TGTGCCAGCAGTCCACTGGCGGGGGGCTCCAAGCAGTACTTC. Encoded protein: CASSPLAGGSKQYF.

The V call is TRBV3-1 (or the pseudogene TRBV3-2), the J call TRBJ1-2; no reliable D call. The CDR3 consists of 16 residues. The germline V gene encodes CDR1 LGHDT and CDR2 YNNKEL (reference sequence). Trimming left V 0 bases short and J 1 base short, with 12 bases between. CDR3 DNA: TGTGCCAGCAGCCAAGAGTTGCCTCGGCATAACTATGGCTACACCTTC. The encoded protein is CASSQELPRHNYGYTF.

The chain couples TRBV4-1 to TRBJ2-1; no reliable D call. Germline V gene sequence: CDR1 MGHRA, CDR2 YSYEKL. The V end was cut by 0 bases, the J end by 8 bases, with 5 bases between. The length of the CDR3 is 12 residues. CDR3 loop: CASSQDLDEQFF. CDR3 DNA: TGCGCCAGCAGCCAAGACTTGGATGAGCAGTTCTTC.

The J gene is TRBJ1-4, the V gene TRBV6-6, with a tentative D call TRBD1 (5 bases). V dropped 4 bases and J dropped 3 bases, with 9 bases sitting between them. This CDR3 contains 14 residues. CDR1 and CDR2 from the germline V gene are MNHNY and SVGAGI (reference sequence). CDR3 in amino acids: CASSSRGPNEKLFF. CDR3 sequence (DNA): TGTGCCAGCAGTTCCCGGGGCCCTAATGAAAAACTGTTTTTT.

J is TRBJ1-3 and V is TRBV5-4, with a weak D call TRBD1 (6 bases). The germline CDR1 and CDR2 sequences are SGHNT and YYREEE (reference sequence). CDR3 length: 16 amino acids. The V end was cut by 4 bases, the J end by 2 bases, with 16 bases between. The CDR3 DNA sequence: TGTGCCAGCAGCATTGGACAGAATGTCGCTGGAAACACCATATATTTT. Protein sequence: CASSIGQNVAGNTIYF.

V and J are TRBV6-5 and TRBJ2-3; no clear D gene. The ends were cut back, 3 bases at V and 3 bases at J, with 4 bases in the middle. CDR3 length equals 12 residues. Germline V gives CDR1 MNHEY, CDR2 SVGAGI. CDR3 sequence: CASSYDTDTQYF. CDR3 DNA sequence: TGTGCCAGCAGTTATGATACAGATACGCAGTATTTT.

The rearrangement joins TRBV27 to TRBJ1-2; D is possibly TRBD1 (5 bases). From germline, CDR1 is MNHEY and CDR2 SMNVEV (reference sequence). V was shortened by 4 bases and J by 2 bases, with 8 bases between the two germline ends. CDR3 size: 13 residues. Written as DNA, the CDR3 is TGTGCCAGCAGTTCAGGGTACAACTATGGCTACACCTTC. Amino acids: CASSSGYNYGYTF.